The present entry profiles one T cell receptor beta chain with its context. Its matching antigen is unknown. This sample stems from a study of CD8 T cells in ankylosing spondylitis. Study-level results: Roughly 8 highly homologous variants made up a TCR beta motif, and this motif appeared characteristic of ankylosing spondylitis blood.

One entry per CDR3 protein results from TCRdb running MiXCR on the 5' RACE reads. This sample yields about 260,000 distinct CDR3 sequences, of which 20% are seen a single time; around 8% belongs to the top ten. Germline loops: CDR1 SGHDN, CDR2 FVKESK. This CDR3 contains 13 residues. Trimming pared 1 base from V and 5 bases from J, leaving 8 bases between. The clonotype comes from a male donor with ankylosing spondylitis or in good health (not recorded which). The V call is TRBV14, the J call TRBJ2-5; D is undetermined. Input material: blood, either unsorted or a sorted T cell fraction (not recorded which). The DNA for the CDR3 is TGTGCCAGCAGCCAAGTCTATTGGGAGACCCAGTACTTC. Its protein product is CASSQVYWETQYF.